What follows describes a single T cell receptor (beta chain). The data stem from a study of blood T cell repertoires in COVID-19. Study details: Samples of COVID-19 (acute and convalescent) were obtained from the United States, Italy and Spain.

Study members were between roughly 18 and 89 years old and lived in 20 to 30 US regions. Those designated as exposed participants met a COVID-19 case within 2 weeks before study entry. The CDR3 spans 14 residues. V lost 1 base, J lost 8 bases, and 4 bases stayed unmatched. Germline lookup yields CDR1 SGHTA and CDR2 FQGNSA. Libraries were prepared by immunoSEQ multiplex PCR; TCRdb keeps only in-frame clonotypes and omits some of them. Here the sample spans around 250,000 clones, approximately 88% being singletons. What was sequenced was PBMCs or T cells enriched from blood (not recorded which). The rearrangement joins TRBV7-2 to TRBJ2-3; 9 bases match TRBD1. The TCR originated in a woman aged 40 to 50 who had been exposed to COVID-19. In DNA, the CDR3 is TGTGCCAGCAGCTTAGGGGGACAGGGAGGTACGCAGTATTTT. It encodes CASSLGGQGGTQYF.